This TCR beta chain is from a study of cytomegalovirus exposure and HLA in healthy donors. Study-level results: It was reported that the classifier diagnosed cytomegalovirus status with high specificity and sensitivity in both the original and validation cohorts. A later analysis reported that several of the most significant clusters appeared to be linked to common viral pathogens, among them Epstein-Barr virus. Across donors, sequencing depth was assumed by presence/absence analyses to be roughly uniform.

PCR was performed using 60 Vbeta and 13 Jbeta primers. The method was immunoSEQ multiplex PCR; TCRdb's version includes in-frame clones alone and lacks a portion of them. This table has 85,000 to 90,000 clones, about 75% appearing once. This clone was seen once. The target antigen is unknown. With V trimmed by 0 bases and J by 0 bases, 4 bases remained unmatched. CDR1 is SGHRS and CDR2 is YFSETQ in the germline V gene. The CDR3 spans 17 residues. J is TRBJ2-1 and V is TRBV5-1; 9 bases are a match to TRBD2. Sequencing used PBMCs. The sequence came from a man aged 25-45 years in good health and CMV-seropositive. The CDR3 reads CASSLAPSGTSYNEQFF. CDR3 DNA: TGCGCCAGCAGCTTGGCTCCTAGCGGGACCTCCTACAATGAGCAGTTCTTC.